These 10 T cell receptor beta chains share one sample of origin, sequenced in a study of CD8+ T cells in alopecia areata. Treatment reported: oral pan-JAK inhibitor, 5-10 mg twice daily. Extracted RNA was reverse transcribed into cDNA, the sequencing template. The data were produced by immunoSEQ multiplex PCR, yet TCRdb's version contains in-frame clones alone and is incomplete. The sample records 200,000 to 250,000 clones, 64% being singletons. The sample in question was CD4+ T cells sorted from blood, obtained at week 4, from a patient treated with tofacitinib. These receptors were taken from a human donor with alopecia areata.

This clone was recorded once. The chain employs TRBV5-1 and TRBJ2-1; tentative D call: TRBD1 (5 bases). CDR3 size: 13 residues. CDR1 and CDR2 from the germline V gene are SGHRS and YFSETQ. V gave up 0 bases and J gave up 5 bases, with 6 bases separating them. The CDR3 sequence: CASSLVGDNEQFF. As DNA, the CDR3 is TGCGCCAGCAGCTTGGTAGGGGACAATGAGCAGTTCTTC.

This clone showed up just a few times. The chain uses TRBV7-8 and TRBJ2-7, with TRBD1 identical over 8 bases. V gave up 5 bases and J gave up 6 bases; unmatched junction bases: 3. The CDR3 is 12 amino acids. Germline-derived CDR1 and CDR2 are SGHVS and FQNEAQ. CDR3 nucleotide sequence: TGTGCCAGCAGCATCACAGGGGGCGAGCAGTACTTC. This encodes CASSITGGEQYF.

The rearrangement joins TRBV5-6 to TRBJ2-1, with 7 bases matching TRBD2. CDR3 length: 13 residues. With V trimmed by 4 bases and J by 7 bases, 5 bases remained unmatched. CDR1 SGHDT and CDR2 YYEEEE come from the germline V gene. CDR3 residues: CASSPQAGNEQFF. In nucleotides, the CDR3 is TGTGCCAGCAGCCCTCAAGCGGGGAATGAGCAGTTCTTC.

The chain is built from TRBV4-3 and TRBJ2-5; weak D call: TRBD1 (6 bases). This CDR3 is 15 amino acids long. V was pared by 2 bases and J by 2 bases, with 12 bases between. Germline CDR1 reads LGHNA; CDR2 reads YSLEER. CDR3 protein: CASSQQAQGQETQYF. CDR3 DNA: TGCGCCAGCAGCCAACAGGCACAGGGTCAAGAGACCCAGTACTTC.

This clone was seen just once. The rearrangement joins TRBV14 to TRBJ1-6; 9 bases are a match to TRBD1. Trimming cost V 2 bases and J 9 bases; bases outside gene matches: 5. This CDR3 region has 15 residues. The V gene's germline CDR1 is SGHDN and CDR2 FVKESK. The CDR3 DNA reads as TGTGCCAGCAGCCAATGGGACAGGGTGGGTTCACCCCTCCACTTT. Translated: CASSQWDRVGSPLHF.

J is TRBJ2-5 and V is TRBV30, with TRBD1 as a possible D gene (6 bases). From germline, CDR1 is GTSNPN and CDR2 SVGIG (reference sequence). The CDR3 runs 13 residues. Trimming pared 5 bases from V and 4 bases from J, leaving 14 bases between. Written as DNA, the CDR3 is TGTGCCTGGCGAAACAGGGTTGGAGAGACCCAGTACTTC. Protein sequence: CAWRNRVGETQYF. The entire variable domain, with the rest obtained from reference TRBV30 and TRBJ2-5, is as follows: SQTIHQWPATLVQPVGSPLSLECTVEGTSNPNLYWYRQAAGRGLQLLFYSVGIGQISSEVPQNLSASRPQDRQFILSSKKLLLSDSGFYLCAWRNRVGETQYFGPGTRLLVL.

V and J are TRBV19 and TRBJ2-5; D is perhaps TRBD2 (5 bases). Trimming took 5 bases from V and 0 from J, leaving 7 bases between them. Per the germline V gene, CDR1 is LNHDA and CDR2 is SQIVND (reference sequence). The CDR3 covers 13 residues. The CDR3 here is CASSRDNQETQYF. CDR3 bases: TGTGCCAGTAGTCGGGATAACCAAGAGACCCAGTACTTC.

The J gene is TRBJ1-6, the V gene TRBV30; possible D gene TRBD1, 6 bases. The length of the CDR3 is 15 residues. Between the trimmed V and J ends, which lost 3 bases and 9 bases, there was a span of 18 bases. Looked up from germline, CDR1 is GTSNPN and CDR2 is SVGIG (reference sequence). CDR3 nucleotide sequence: TGTGCCTGGAGGGATCTAACAGGGCCCGGTTCACCCCTCCACTTT. It encodes CAWRDLTGPGSPLHF.

The chain uses TRBV5-6 and TRBJ2-1, with D unclear. Per germline, CDR1 SGHDT and CDR2 YYEEEE. The CDR3 sequence is 15 residues long. The V end was cut by 3 bases, the J end by 10 bases, with 20 bases between. CDR3 coding DNA: TGTGCCAGCAGCTCGGAGAGGAGCCTGGGGTTAGAGCAGTTCTTC. This encodes CASSSERSLGLEQFF.

CDR3 DNA sequence: TGTGCCAGCAGTACAGGGGGCGCTGGGAACACTGAAGCTTTCTTT. This codes for CASSTGGAGNTEAFF. V is TRBV6-5 and J is TRBJ1-1; 9 bases are shared with TRBD1. The V segment lost 5 bases and the J segment 1 base; nucleotides outside the gene matches: 5. This CDR3 region has 15 residues. Germline CDR1 MNHEY, CDR2 SVGAGI.